The clone carrying this TCR beta chain was counted only a few times. The target antigen is unknown. TCRdb recomputed calls from the RACE reads with MiXCR, one row per CDR3 protein. The sample records over 85,000 distinct CDR3 sequences, approximately 10% being singletons. This specimen comes from a study of human T cells and chemical hapten exposure. Study-wide context: The scalp of each patient received a weekly diphenylcyclopropenone dose for the full roughly 24-week study. General study findings and limits: The immune response of these alopecia patients might not match healthy individuals'. No change in TCRs above 1 in 1000 frequency was produced by DPC sensitization.

Time point here: pre-sensitization, week 0. Treatment meaning: therapeutic diphenylcyclopropenone sensitization with weekly scalp DPC. Blood sampling occurred before each patch-test application. CDR3 length: 14 residues. CDR1 MNHEY and CDR2 SMNVEV come from the germline V gene (reference sequence). V lost 4 bases, J lost 4 bases, and 13 bases lay in between. This specimen consisted of whole blood, obtained in connection with sensitization to the hapten diphenylcyclopropenone (DPC). The chain recombines TRBV27 with TRBJ2-5, with D perhaps TRBD1 (6 bases). The TCR originated in a woman aged 60-75 years with alopecia areata. Some clones in this sample may be carry-over from other donors' samples. As DNA, the CDR3 is TGTGCCAGCAGTTCAGCCCAGGGGAGAGAGACCCAGTACTTC. Amino acids: CASSSAQGRETQYF.